This T cell receptor beta chain was identified during a study of PD-1 blockade in classical Hodgkin lymphoma. The wider study: The study gave patients nivolumab 3 mg/kg intravenously every 2 weeks.

General study results and limits: Causes of the repertoire differences remain undefined, possibly disease activity or prior therapy.

Of note for this clone: The antigen is not known.

In germline, CDR1 is SEHNR, CDR2 FQNEAQ (reference sequence). The CDR3 runs 16 residues. Between the trimmed V and J ends, which lost 5 bases and 2 bases, there was a span of 19 bases. Measured with immunoSEQ multiplex PCR; TCRdb has only the in-frame clones, and not every one. The sample yields 65,000 to 95,000 clones, roughly nine tenths seen once. Every patient was affected by relapse after autologous stem cell transplantation, while exposure to brentuximab vedotin was not uniform. Specimen: peripheral blood mononuclear cells (PBMCs), collected at baseline. The chain has TRBV7-9 and TRBJ2-7, with TRBD2 as a possible D gene (6 bases). The sequence was obtained from a human donor with classical Hodgkin lymphoma. CDR3 amino acids: CASSGAGGAFPYEQYF. The CDR3 coding sequence is TGTGCCAGCAGCGGAGCCGGAGGGGCTTTTCCCTACGAGCAGTACTTC.